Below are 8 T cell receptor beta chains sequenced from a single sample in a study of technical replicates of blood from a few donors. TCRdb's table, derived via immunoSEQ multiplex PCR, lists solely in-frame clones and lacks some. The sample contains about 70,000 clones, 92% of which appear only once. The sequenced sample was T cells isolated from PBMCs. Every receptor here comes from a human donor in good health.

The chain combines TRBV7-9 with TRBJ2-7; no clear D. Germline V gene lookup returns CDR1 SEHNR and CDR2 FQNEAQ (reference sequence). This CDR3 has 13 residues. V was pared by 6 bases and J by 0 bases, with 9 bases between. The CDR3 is CASSKQSSYEQYF. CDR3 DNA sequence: TGTGCCAGCAGTAAACAGAGCTCCTACGAGCAGTACTTC. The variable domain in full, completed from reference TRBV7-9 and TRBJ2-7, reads DTGVSQNPRHKITKRGQNVTFRCDPISEHNRLYWYRQTLGQGPEFLTYFQNEAQLEKSRLLSDRFSAERPKGSFSTLEIQRTEQGDSAMYLCASSKQSSYEQYFGPGTRLTVT.

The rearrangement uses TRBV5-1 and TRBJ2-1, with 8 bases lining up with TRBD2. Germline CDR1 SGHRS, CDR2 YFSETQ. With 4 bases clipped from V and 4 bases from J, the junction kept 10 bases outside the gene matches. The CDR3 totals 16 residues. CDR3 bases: TGCGCCAGCAGCCCCCCAGCGGGAGAGACATACAATGAGCAGTTCTTC. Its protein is CASSPPAGETYNEQFF.

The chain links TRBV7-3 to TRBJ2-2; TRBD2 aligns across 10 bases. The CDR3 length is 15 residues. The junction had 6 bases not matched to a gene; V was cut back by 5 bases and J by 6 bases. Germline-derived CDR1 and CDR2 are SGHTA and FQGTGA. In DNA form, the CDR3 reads TGTGCCAGCAGCCCGGGACTAGCGTACTCCGGGGAGCTGTTTTTT. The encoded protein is CASSPGLAYSGELFF.

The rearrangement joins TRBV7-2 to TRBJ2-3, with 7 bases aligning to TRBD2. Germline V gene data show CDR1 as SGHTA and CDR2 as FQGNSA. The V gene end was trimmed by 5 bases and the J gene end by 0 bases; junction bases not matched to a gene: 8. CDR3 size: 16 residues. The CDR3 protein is CASSKRGGSSTDTQYF. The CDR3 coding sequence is TGTGCCAGCAGCAAAAGGGGAGGGTCTAGCACAGATACGCAGTATTTT.

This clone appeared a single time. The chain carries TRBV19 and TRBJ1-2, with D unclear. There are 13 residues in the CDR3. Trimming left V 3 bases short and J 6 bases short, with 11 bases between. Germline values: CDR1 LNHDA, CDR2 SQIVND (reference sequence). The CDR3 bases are TGTGCCAGTAGTATGATGGCCCCCAATGGCTACACCTTC. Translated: CASSMMAPNGYTF.

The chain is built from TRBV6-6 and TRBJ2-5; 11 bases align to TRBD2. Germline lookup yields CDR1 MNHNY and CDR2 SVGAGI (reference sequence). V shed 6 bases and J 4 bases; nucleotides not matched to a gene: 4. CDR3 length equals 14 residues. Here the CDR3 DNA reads TGTGCCAGCAGCACGGGACTAGCGGTAGAGACCCAGTACTTC. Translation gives CASSTGLAVETQYF.

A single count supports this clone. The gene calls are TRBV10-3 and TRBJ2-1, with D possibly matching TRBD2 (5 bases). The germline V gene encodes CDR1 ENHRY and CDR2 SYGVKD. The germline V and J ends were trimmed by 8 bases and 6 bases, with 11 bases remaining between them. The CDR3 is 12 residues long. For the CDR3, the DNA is TGTGCCATCCGGGCCGAGGGCAATGAGCAGTTCTTC. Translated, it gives CAIRAEGNEQFF.

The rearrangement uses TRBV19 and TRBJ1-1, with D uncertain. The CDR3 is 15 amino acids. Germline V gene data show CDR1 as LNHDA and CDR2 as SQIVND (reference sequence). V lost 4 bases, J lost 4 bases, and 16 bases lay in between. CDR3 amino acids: CASSNRRREGTEAFF. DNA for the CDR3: TGTGCCAGTAGTAACCGACGACGAGAGGGCACTGAAGCTTTCTTT.